The rows below give T cell receptor beta chains drawn from one sample of a study of early stage breast cancer tumors. Using immunoSEQ multiplex PCR, the repertoire was profiled, and TCRdb retains in-frame clones only, with some absent. Among approximately 52,000 clones, roughly 80% were seen once, and the ten largest hold 1.1% to 1.5%. Sample: blood. The receptors shown here come from a person aged 45 to 60 with breast cancer. CDR3s include the opening cysteine and the closing phenylalanine or tryptophan. A D gene is named only where the DNA matches it firmly. The size field is filled for only some rows; it gives once, few, many or a size class.

CDR3aa | CDR3nt | v_gene | d_gene | abundance | len | j_gene
CASSFPRGGELFF | TGTGCCAGCAGCTTCCCCCGGGGGGGGGAGCTGTTTTTT | TRBV5-4 | - | - | 13 | TRBJ2-2
CASSETGWSPLHF | TGTGCCAGCAGTGAAACCGGGTGGTCACCCCTCCACTTT | TRBV25-1 | - | once | 13 | TRBJ1-6
CASSIKTGNEQYF | TGTGCCAGTAGTATAAAGACAGGGAACGAGCAGTACTTC | TRBV19 | TRBD1 | - | 13 | TRBJ2-7
CASSAPRLAGNQETQYF | TGCGCCAGCAGCGCCCCTCGACTAGCGGGGAATCAAGAGACCCAGTACTTC | TRBV5-1 | TRBD2 | - | 17 | TRBJ2-5
CASSQHPQQGATNIQYF | TGCGCCAGCAGCCAACACCCGCAACAGGGGGCGACGAACATTCAGTACTTC | TRBV4-3 | TRBD1 | - | 17 | TRBJ2-4
CASSRQGDSYEQYF | TGTGCCAGCAGCAGACAGGGAGACTCCTACGAGCAGTACTTC | TRBV11-3 | TRBD1 | - | 14 | TRBJ2-7
CASSLEGGQNQPQHF | TGCGCCAGCAGCTTGGAAGGTGGACAGAATCAGCCCCAGCATTTT | TRBV5-1 | - | - | 15 | TRBJ1-5
CASSLAHGGYSNQPQHF | TGTGCCAGCAGCTTAGCGCATGGGGGCTATAGCAATCAGCCCCAGCATTTT | TRBV7-8 | - | few | 17 | TRBJ1-5
CASMEGRGGYTF | TGTGCCAGCATGGAGGGGAGGGGCGGCTACACCTTC | TRBV28 | - | once | 12 | TRBJ1-2
CAWNPGMETQYF | TGTGCCTGGAATCCAGGGATGGAGACCCAGTACTTC | TRBV30 | - | - | 12 | TRBJ2-5
CASSQVNYGYTF | TGTGCCAGCTCCCAGGTTAACTATGGCTACACCTTC | TRBV7-9 | - | few | 12 | TRBJ1-2
CASSFDGRRQETQYF | TGTGCCAGCAGTTTTGACGGACGGAGACAAGAGACCCAGTACTTC | TRBV11-1 | - | - | 15 | TRBJ2-5
CASSQDLGQGYSPLHF | TGCGCCAGCAGCCAAGATTTGGGACAGGGTTATTCACCCCTCCACTTT | TRBV4-3 | TRBD1 | - | 16 | TRBJ1-6
CASSLWPSQGARGYTF | TGTGCCAGCAGCTTATGGCCTTCTCAGGGGGCGCGTGGCTACACCTTC | TRBV7-9 | TRBD1 | - | 16 | TRBJ1-2
CASSDQGPGQPQHF | TGTGCCAGCAGTGATCAGGGGCCCGGTCAGCCCCAGCATTTT | TRBV2 | - | - | 14 | TRBJ1-5
CASMRGLDLFSYNEQFF | TGCGCCAGCATGAGGGGACTAGATCTTTTCTCCTACAATGAGCAGTTCTTC | TRBV5-1 | TRBD2 | - | 17 | TRBJ2-1
CASSQVVGPNEQFF | TGTGCCAGCAGCCAAGTCGTAGGGCCCAATGAGCAGTTCTTC | TRBV7-2 | - | - | 14 | TRBJ2-1
CASSFTRAGSAYGYTF | TGTGCCAGCAGCTTTACTCGAGCAGGTTCGGCCTATGGCTACACCTTC | TRBV7-9 | - | - | 16 | TRBJ1-2
CASSPGTGSAGELFF | TGTGCCAGCAGCCCGGGAACAGGGTCGGCCGGGGAGCTGTTTTTT | TRBV11-3 | - | - | 15 | TRBJ2-2
CASSKPTGGTDTQYF | TGTGCCAGTAGTAAGCCGACAGGGGGCACAGATACGCAGTATTTT | TRBV19 | TRBD1 | - | 15 | TRBJ2-3
CASSLGLTGVEDIQYF | TGTGCCAGCAGCTTAGGCCTTACGGGGGTTGAGGACATTCAGTACTTC | TRBV7-9 | - | - | 16 | TRBJ2-4
CASSLRISYEQYF | TGCGCCAGCAGCTTAAGAATCTCCTACGAGCAGTACTTC | TRBV5-1 | - | - | 13 | TRBJ2-7
CASSYPPTGEAFF | TGTGCCAGCAGTTACCCCCCGACAGGCGAAGCTTTCTTT | TRBV6-5 | - | - | 13 | TRBJ1-1
CASSSTSGSPEQYF | TGTGCCAGCAGCTCGACTAGCGGGAGCCCCGAGCAGTACTTC | TRBV7-2 | TRBD2 | - | 14 | TRBJ2-7
CASSLVLFETQYF | TGCGCCAGCAGCTTGGTTCTGTTTGAGACCCAGTACTTC | TRBV5-1 | - | - | 13 | TRBJ2-5
CASSPGTGGRETQYF | TGCGCCAGCAGCCCGGGAACAGGGGGACGGGAGACCCAGTACTTC | TRBV4-1 | TRBD1 | - | 15 | TRBJ2-5
CASSLMGVDTGELFF | TGCGCCAGCAGCCTCATGGGGGTAGACACCGGGGAGCTGTTTTTT | TRBV5-1 | - | - | 15 | TRBJ2-2
CASSTTINYGYTF | TGTGCCAGTAGTACCACAATCAACTATGGCTACACCTTC | TRBV19 | - | - | 13 | TRBJ1-2
CASSQGQGGYGYTF | TGCGCCAGCAGCCAGGGACAGGGTGGCTATGGCTACACCTTC | TRBV4-3 | TRBD1 | - | 14 | TRBJ1-2
CASSPGMGAQETQYF | TGTGCCAGCAGCCCCGGTATGGGGGCACAAGAGACCCAGTACTTC | TRBV6-6 | - | - | 15 | TRBJ2-5
CASSPRLAGGHNEQFF | TGTGCCAGCAGTCCACGACTAGCGGGGGGACACAATGAGCAGTTCTTC | TRBV11-2 | TRBD2 | - | 16 | TRBJ2-1
CASSFGQSTDTQYF | TGCGCCAGCAGTTTCGGGCAGTCCACAGATACGCAGTATTTT | TRBV5-1 | - | - | 14 | TRBJ2-3
CASSPETQYF | TGTGCCAGCAGCCCAGAGACCCAGTACTTC | TRBV28 | - | few | 10 | TRBJ2-5
CASSSQGGSYNEQFF | TGTGCCAGCAGTTCCCAGGGGGGATCCTACAATGAGCAGTTCTTC | TRBV27 | - | - | 15 | TRBJ2-1
CASSSEQGRELFF | TGTGCCAGCAGCTCCGAACAGGGTCGGGAGCTGTTTTTT | TRBV7-2 | - | - | 13 | TRBJ2-2
CSVARPTEAFF | TGCAGCGTCGCCCGCCCGACCGAAGCTTTCTTT | TRBV29-1 | - | once | 11 | TRBJ1-1
CASSSPAEAFF | TGTGCCAGCAGTTCTCCAGCTGAAGCTTTCTTT | TRBV6-5 | - | - | 11 | TRBJ1-1
CASSFGRGPYEQYF | TGTGCCAGCAGTTTCGGCAGGGGGCCCTACGAGCAGTACTTC | TRBV6-5 | TRBD1 | - | 14 | TRBJ2-7
CASASEAGSYF | TGTGCTAGTGCCTCCGAGGCCGGTTCCTACTTC | TRBV12-5 | - | few | 11 | TRBJ2-7
CASSLGEGNEQFF | TGCGCCAGCAGCTTGGGCGAGGGTAATGAGCAGTTCTTC | TRBV5-1 | - | - | 13 | TRBJ2-1
CASSSQGGNTEAFF | TGCGCCAGCAGCTCCCAGGGAGGGAACACTGAAGCTTTCTTT | TRBV5-1 | - | - | 14 | TRBJ1-1
CASSFATGEVGEKLFF | TGCGCCAGCAGCTTCGCCACAGGGGAAGTGGGTGAAAAACTGTTTTTT | TRBV5-1 | TRBD1 | - | 16 | TRBJ1-4
CASSLNPGLAGGPGNEQYF | TGCGCCAGCAGCCTGAATCCGGGACTAGCGGGGGGGCCGGGGAACGAGCAGTACTTC | TRBV5-1 | TRBD2 | once | 19 | TRBJ2-7
CASSGGQGGEQYF | TGTGCCAGTAGTGGAGGACAGGGTGGCGAGCAGTACTTC | TRBV19 | TRBD1 | - | 13 | TRBJ2-7
CASSWGGQETQYF | TGTGCCAGCAGTTGGGGGGGCCAGGAGACCCAGTACTTC | TRBV6-6 | - | - | 13 | TRBJ2-5
CASSINRDGTHNEQFF | TGTGCCAGCAGCATCAACCGGGACGGAACGCACAATGAGCAGTTCTTC | TRBV7-3 | - | - | 16 | TRBJ2-1
CASSGVIQETQYF | TGTGCCAGCAGTGGGGTGATCCAAGAGACCCAGTACTTC | TRBV6-1 | - | - | 13 | TRBJ2-5
CAIRDRQGFTEAFF | TGTGCCATCAGGGATAGACAGGGGTTCACTGAAGCTTTCTTT | TRBV10-3 | TRBD1 | - | 14 | TRBJ1-1
CASSYRTSLNTGELFF | TGTGCCAGCAGCTATCGGACTAGCCTGAACACCGGGGAGCTGTTTTTT | TRBV7-6 | TRBD2 | few | 16 | TRBJ2-2
CASSYRGQGARTGELFF | TGTGCCAGCAGTTACCGGGGACAGGGGGCTCGCACCGGGGAGCTGTTTTTT | TRBV6-8 | TRBD1 | - | 17 | TRBJ2-2
CASFGGMVIDTQYF | TGTGCCAGCTTCGGCGGGATGGTTATTGATACGCAGTATTTT | TRBV28 | - | - | 14 | TRBJ2-3
CASSGGLAGGPVTDTQYF | TGTGCCAGCAGCGGTGGACTAGCGGGGGGGCCTGTCACAGATACGCAGTATTTT | TRBV9 | TRBD2 | - | 18 | TRBJ2-3
CASSQDIGLPRGEAFF | TGCGCCAGCAGCCAAGATATAGGTCTCCCGCGGGGTGAAGCTTTCTTT | TRBV4-3 | - | - | 16 | TRBJ1-1
CAISESGIADGYTF | TGTGCCATCAGTGAGTCGGGGATAGCAGATGGCTACACCTTC | TRBV10-3 | - | - | 14 | TRBJ1-2
CASGLARLETQYF | TGTGCTAGTGGTTTGGCCCGCCTAGAGACCCAGTACTTC | TRBV12-5 | - | - | 13 | TRBJ2-5
CASSLRVGAGEQYF | TGTGCCAGCAGCCTCCGGGTGGGAGCGGGGGAGCAGTACTTC | TRBV7-8 | TRBD2 | once | 14 | TRBJ2-7
CASSRRGNTGELFF | TGTGCCAGCAGCAGGAGGGGGAACACCGGGGAGCTGTTTTTT | TRBV11-2 | - | - | 14 | TRBJ2-2
CASSYSRRTGQETQYF | TGTGCCAGCAGTTACTCGCGACGGACAGGGCAAGAGACCCAGTACTTC | TRBV6-6 | TRBD1 | - | 16 | TRBJ2-5
CAIRHREISTDTQYF | TGTGCCATCAGGCACAGGGAAATTAGCACAGATACGCAGTATTTT | TRBV10-3 | - | once | 15 | TRBJ2-3
CASSSGPPMSNQPQHF | TGTGCCAGCAGTTCCGGGCCACCGATGAGCAATCAGCCCCAGCATTTT | TRBV28 | - | - | 16 | TRBJ1-5